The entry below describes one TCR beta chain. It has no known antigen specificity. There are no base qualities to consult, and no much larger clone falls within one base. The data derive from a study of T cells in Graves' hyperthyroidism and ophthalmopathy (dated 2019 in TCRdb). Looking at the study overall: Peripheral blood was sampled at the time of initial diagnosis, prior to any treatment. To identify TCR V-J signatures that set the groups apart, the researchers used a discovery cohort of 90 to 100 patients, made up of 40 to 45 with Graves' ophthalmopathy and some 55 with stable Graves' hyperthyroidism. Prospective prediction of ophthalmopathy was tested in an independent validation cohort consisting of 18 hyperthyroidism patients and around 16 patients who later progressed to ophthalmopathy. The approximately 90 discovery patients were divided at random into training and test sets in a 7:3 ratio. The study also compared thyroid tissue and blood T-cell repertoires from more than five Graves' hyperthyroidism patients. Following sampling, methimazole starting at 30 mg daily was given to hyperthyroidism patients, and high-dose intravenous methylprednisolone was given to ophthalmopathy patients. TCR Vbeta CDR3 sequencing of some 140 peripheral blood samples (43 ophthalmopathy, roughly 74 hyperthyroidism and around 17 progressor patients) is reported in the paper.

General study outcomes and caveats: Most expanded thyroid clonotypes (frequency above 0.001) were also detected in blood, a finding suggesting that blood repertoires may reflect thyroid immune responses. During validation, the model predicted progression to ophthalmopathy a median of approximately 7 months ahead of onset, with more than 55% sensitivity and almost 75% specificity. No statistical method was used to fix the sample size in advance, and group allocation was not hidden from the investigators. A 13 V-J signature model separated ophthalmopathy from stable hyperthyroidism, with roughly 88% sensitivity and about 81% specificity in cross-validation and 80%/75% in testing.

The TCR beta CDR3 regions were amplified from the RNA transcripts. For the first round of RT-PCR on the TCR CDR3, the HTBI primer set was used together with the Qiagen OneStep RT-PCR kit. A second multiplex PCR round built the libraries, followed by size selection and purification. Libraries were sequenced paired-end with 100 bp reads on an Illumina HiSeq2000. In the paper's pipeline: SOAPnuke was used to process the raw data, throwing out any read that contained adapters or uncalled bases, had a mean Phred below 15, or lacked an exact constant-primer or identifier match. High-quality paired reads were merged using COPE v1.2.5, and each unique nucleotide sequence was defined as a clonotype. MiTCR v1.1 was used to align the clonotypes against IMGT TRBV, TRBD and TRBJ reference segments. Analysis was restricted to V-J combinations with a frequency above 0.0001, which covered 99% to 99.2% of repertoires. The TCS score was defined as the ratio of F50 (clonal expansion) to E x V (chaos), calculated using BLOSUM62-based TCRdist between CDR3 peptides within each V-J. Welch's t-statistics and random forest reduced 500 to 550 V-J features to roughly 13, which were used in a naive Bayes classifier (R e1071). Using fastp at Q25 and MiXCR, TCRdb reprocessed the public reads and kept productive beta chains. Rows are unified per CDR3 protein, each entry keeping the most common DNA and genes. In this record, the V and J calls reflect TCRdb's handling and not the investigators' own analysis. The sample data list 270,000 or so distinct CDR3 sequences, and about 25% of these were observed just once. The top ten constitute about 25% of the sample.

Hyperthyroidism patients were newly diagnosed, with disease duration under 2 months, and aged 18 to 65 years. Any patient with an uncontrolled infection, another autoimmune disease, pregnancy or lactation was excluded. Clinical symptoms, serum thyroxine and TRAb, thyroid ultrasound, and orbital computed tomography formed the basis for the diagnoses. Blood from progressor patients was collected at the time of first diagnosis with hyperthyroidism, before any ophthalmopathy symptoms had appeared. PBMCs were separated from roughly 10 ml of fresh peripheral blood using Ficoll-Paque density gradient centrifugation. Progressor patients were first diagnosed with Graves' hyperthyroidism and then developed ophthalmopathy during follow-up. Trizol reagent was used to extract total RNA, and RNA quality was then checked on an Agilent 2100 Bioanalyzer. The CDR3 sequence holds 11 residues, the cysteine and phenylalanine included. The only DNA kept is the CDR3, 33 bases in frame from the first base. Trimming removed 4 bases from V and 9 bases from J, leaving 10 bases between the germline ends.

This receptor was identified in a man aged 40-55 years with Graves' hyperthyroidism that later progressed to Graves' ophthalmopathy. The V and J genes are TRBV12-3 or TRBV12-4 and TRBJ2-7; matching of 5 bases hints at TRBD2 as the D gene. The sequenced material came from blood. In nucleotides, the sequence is TGTGCCAGCAGTTCGGATGAGGGGCAGTACTTC. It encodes CASSSDEGQYF.